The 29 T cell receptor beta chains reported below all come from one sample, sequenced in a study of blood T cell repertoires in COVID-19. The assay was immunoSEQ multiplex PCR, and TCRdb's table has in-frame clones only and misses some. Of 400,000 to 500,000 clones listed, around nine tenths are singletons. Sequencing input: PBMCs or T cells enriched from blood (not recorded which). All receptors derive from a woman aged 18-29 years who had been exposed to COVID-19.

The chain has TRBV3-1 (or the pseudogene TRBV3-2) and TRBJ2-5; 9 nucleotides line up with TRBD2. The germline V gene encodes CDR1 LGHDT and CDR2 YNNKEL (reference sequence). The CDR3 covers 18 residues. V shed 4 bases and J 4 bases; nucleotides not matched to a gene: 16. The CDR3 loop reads CASSPSFSGVAGAETQYF. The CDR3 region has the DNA TGTGCCAGCAGCCCTAGCTTTTCTGGAGTAGCGGGAGCAGAGACCCAGTACTTC.

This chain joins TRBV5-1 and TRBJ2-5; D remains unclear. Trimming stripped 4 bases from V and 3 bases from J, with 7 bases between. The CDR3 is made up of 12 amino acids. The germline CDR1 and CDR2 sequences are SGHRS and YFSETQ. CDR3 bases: TGCGCCAGCAGCCGGTCGGAAGAGACCCAGTACTTC. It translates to CASSRSEETQYF. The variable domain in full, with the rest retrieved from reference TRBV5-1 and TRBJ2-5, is KAGVTQTPRYLIKTRGQQVTLSCSPISGHRSVSWYQQTPGQGLQFLFEYFSETQRNKGNFPGRFSGRQFSNSRSEMNVSTLELGDSALYLCASSRSEETQYFGPGTRLLVL.

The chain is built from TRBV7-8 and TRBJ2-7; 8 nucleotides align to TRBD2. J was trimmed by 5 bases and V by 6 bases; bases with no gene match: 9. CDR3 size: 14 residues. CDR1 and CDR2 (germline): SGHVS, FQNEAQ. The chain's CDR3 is CASSFSGSVDEQYF. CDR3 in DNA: TGTGCCAGCAGTTTCAGCGGGAGTGTCGACGAGCAGTACTTC.

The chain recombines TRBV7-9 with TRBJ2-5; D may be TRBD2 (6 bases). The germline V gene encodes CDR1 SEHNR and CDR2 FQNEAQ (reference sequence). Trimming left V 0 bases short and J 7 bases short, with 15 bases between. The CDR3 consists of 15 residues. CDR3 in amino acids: CASSLASGSRGTQYF. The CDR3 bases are TGTGCCAGCAGCTTAGCGAGCGGGTCGAGGGGGACCCAGTACTTC.

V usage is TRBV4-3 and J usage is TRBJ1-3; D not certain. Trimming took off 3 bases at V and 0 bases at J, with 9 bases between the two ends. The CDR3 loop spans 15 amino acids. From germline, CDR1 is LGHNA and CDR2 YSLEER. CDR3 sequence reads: CASSQEQSSGNTIYF. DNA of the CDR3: TGCGCCAGCAGCCAGGAACAGAGCTCTGGAAACACCATATATTTT.

DNA for the CDR3: TGTGCCAGCAGTACCCTCGACAGGAGCAATCAGCCCCAGCATTTT. Its translation: CASSTLDRSNQPQHF. This rearrangement joins TRBV6-6 to TRBJ1-5; D may be TRBD1 (6 bases). The CDR3 extends over 15 amino acids. V gave up 5 bases and J gave up 1 base, with 12 bases separating them. Germline lookup yields CDR1 MNHNY and CDR2 SVGAGI (reference sequence).

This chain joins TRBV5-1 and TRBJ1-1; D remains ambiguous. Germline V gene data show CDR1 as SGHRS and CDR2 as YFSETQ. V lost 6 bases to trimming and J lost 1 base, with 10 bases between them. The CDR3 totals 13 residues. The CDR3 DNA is TGCGCCAGCACCCCCGGAGCGAACACTGAAGCTTTCTTT. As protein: CASTPGANTEAFF.

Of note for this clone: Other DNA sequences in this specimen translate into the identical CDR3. CDR3 protein: CASSLGGYEQYF. The CDR3 DNA sequence: TGTGCCAGCAGCTTAGGGGGCTACGAGCAGTACTTC. V gene TRBV5-5 combines with J gene TRBJ2-7, with D perhaps matching TRBD1 (6 bases). Germline V lookup: CDR1 SGHKS, CDR2 YYEKEE (reference sequence). The CDR3 loop spans 12 amino acids. V dropped 2 bases and J dropped 3 bases, with 6 bases sitting between them. The whole variable domain, filled in from reference TRBV5-5 and TRBJ2-7, reads DAGVTQSPTHLIKTRGQQVTLRCSPISGHKSVSWYQQVLGQGPQFIFQYYEKEERGRGNFPDRFSARQFPNYSSELNVNALLLGDSALYLCASSLGGYEQYFGPGTRLTVT.

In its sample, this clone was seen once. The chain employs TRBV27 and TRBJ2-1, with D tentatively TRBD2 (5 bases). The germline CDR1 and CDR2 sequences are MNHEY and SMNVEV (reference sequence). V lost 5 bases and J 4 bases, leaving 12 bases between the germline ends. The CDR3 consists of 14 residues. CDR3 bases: TGTGCCAGCAGTCGGGGAAGCAAATACAATGAGCAGTTCTTC. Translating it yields CASSRGSKYNEQFF.

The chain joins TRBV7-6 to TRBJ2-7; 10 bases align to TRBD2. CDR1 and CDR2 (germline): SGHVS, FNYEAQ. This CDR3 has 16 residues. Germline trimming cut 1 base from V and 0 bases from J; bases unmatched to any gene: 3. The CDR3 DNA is TGTGCCAGCAGCTTAGTTCCTAGCGGGAGCTCCTACGAGCAGTACTTC. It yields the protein CASSLVPSGSSYEQYF.

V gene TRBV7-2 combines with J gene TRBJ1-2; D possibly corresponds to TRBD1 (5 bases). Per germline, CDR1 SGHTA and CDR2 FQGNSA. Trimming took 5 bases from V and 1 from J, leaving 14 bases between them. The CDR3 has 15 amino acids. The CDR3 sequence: CASSPRSGGNYGYTF. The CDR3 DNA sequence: TGTGCCAGCAGCCCCCGCTCCGGGGGTAACTATGGCTACACCTTC.

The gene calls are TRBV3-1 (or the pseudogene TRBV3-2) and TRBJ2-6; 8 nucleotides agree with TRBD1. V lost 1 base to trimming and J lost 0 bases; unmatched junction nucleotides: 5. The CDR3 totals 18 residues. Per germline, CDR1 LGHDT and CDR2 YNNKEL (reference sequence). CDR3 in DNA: TGTGCCAGCAGCCAAGCGGCCAGGGGGCCCTCTGGGGCCAACGTCCTGACTTTC. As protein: CASSQAARGPSGANVLTF.

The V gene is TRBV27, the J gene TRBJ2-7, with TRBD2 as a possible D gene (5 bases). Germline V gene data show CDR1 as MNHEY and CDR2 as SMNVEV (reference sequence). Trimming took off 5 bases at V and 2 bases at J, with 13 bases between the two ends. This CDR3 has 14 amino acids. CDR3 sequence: CASSPRASAYEQYF. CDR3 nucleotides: TGTGCCAGCAGTCCGAGGGCAAGCGCCTACGAGCAGTACTTC.

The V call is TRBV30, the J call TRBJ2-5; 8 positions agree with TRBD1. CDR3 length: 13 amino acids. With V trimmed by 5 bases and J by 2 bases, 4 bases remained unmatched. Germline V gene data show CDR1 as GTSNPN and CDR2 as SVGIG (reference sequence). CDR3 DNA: TGTGCCTGGTTCGACAGGGGACAAGAGACCCAGTACTTC. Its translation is CAWFDRGQETQYF. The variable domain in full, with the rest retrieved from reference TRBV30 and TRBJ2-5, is SQTIHQWPATLVQPVGSPLSLECTVEGTSNPNLYWYRQAAGRGLQLLFYSVGIGQISSEVPQNLSASRPQDRQFILSSKKLLLSDSGFYLCAWFDRGQETQYFGPGTRLLVL.

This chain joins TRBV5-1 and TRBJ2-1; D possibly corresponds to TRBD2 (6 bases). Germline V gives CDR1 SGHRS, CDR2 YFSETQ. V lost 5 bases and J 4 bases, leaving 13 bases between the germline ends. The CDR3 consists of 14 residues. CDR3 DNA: TGCGCCAGCAGGGCCCGCGGGGCATACAATGAGCAGTTCTTC. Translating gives CASRARGAYNEQFF.

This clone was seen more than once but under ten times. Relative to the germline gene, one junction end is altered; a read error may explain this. The CDR3 protein is CASSLPDRTSRMDF. The CDR3 DNA reads as TGTGCCAGCAGTTTACCCGACAGGACATCCAGGATGGATTTT. The V gene is TRBV28, the J gene TRBJ1-5; perhaps TRBD1 as D (6 bases). Germline CDR1 and CDR2: MDHEN and SYDVKM. The CDR3 runs to 14 residues.

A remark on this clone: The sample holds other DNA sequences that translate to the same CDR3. DNA for the CDR3: TGCGCCAGCAGCTTAGGACTAGCGGGGTACAATGAGCAGTTCTTC. This sequence encodes CASSLGLAGYNEQFF. The chain recombines TRBV5-1 with TRBJ2-1; 12 bases align to TRBD2. Trimming cost V 2 bases and J 4 bases; bases outside gene matches: 1. The CDR3 covers 15 residues. CDR1 is SGHRS, CDR2 YFSETQ, per germline.

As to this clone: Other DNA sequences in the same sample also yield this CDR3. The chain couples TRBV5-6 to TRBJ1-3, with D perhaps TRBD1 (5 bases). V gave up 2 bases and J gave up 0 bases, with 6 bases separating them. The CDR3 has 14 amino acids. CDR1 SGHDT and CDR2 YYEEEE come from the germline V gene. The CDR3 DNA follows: TGTGCCAGCAGCTTAAGGGGCTCTGGAAACACCATATATTTT. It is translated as CASSLRGSGNTIYF. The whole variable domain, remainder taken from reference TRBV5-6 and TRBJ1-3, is DAGVTQSPTHLIKTRGQQVTLRCSPKSGHDTVSWYQQALGQGPQFIFQYYEEEERQRGNFPDRFSGHQFPNYSSELNVNALLLGDSALYLCASSLRGSGNTIYFGEGSWLTVV.

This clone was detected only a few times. The CDR3 DNA follows: TGTGCCAGCAGCCAAGAGGCGGGAGCGTACTACGAGCAGTACTTC. It is translated as CASSQEAGAYYEQYF. The chain employs TRBV3-1 (or the pseudogene TRBV3-2) and TRBJ2-7; 7 bases match TRBD2. The CDR3 is 15 residues long. Trimming removed 0 bases from V and 3 bases from J; junction bases left unmatched: 5. From germline, CDR1 is LGHDT and CDR2 YNNKEL (reference sequence).

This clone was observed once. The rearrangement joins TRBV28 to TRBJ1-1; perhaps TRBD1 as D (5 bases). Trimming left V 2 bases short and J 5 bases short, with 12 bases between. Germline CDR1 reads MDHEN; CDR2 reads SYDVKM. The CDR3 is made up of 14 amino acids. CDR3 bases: TGTGCCAGCAGTTTAGCCGGGGGTCAGACTGAAGCTTTCTTT. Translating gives CASSLAGGQTEAFF.

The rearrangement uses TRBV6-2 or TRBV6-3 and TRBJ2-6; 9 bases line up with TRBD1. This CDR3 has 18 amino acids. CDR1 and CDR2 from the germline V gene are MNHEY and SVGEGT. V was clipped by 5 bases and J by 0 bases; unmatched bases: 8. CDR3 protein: CASSPRDRALSGANVLTF. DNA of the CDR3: TGTGCCAGCAGTCCCCGGGACAGGGCCCTCTCTGGGGCCAACGTCCTGACTTTC.

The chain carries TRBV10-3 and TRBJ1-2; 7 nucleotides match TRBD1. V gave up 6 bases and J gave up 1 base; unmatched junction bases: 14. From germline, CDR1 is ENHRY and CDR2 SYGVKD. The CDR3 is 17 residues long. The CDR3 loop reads CAIRGDPTGTINYGYTF. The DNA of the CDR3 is TGTGCCATCAGGGGGGACCCGACAGGGACCATTAACTATGGCTACACCTTC.

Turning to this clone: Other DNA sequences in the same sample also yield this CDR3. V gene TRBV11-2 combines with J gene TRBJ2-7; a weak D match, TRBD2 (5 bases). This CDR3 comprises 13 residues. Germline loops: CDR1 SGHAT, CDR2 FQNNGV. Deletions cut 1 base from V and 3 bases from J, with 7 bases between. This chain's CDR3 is CASSLGRGYEQYF. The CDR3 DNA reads TGTGCCAGCAGCTTAGGTCGGGGCTACGAGCAGTACTTC.

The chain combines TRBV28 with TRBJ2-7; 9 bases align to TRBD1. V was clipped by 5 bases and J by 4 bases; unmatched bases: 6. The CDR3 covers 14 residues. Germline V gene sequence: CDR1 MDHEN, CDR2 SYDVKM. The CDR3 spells CASSTDRGWYEQYF. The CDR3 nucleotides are TGTGCCAGCAGTACAGACAGGGGGTGGTACGAGCAGTACTTC. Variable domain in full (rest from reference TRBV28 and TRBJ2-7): DVKVTQSSRYLVKRTGEKVFLECVQDMDHENMFWYRQDPGLGLRLIYFSYDVKMKEKGDIPEGYSVSREKKERFSLILESASTNQTSMYLCASSTDRGWYEQYFGPGTRLTVT.

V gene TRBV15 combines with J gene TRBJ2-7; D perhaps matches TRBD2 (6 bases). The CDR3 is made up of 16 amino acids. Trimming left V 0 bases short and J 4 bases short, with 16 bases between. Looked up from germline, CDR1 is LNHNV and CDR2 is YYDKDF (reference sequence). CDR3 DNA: TGTGCCACCAGCAGAGATCGGAGACTAGTCGGGTACGAGCAGTACTTC. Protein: CATSRDRRLVGYEQYF.

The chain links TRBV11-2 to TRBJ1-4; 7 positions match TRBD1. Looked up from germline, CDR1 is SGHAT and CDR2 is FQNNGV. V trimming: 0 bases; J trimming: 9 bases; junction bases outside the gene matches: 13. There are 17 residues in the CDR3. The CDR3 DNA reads TGTGCCAGCAGCTTAGATGGTTGGACAGGTATACCGAAAAAACTGTTTTTT. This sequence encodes CASSLDGWTGIPKKLFF.

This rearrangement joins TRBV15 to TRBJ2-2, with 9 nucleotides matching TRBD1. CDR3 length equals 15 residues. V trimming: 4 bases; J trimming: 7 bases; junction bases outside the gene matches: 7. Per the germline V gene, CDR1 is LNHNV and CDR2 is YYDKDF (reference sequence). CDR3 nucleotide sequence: TGTGCCACCAGCACTCCGGGACAGGGTAACGGGGAGCTGTTTTTT. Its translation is CATSTPGQGNGELFF. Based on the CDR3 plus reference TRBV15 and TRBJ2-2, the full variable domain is DAMVIQNPRYQVTQFGKPVTLSCSQTLNHNVMYWYQQKSSQAPKLLFHYYDKDFNNEADTPDNFQSRRPNTSFCFLDIRSPGLGDTAMYLCATSTPGQGNGELFFGEGSRLTVL.

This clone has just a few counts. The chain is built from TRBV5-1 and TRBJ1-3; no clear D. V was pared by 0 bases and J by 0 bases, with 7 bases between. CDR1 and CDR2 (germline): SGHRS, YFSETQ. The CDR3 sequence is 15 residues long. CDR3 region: CASSLDPGSGNTIYF. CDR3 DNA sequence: TGCGCCAGCAGCTTGGACCCAGGCTCTGGAAACACCATATATTTT.

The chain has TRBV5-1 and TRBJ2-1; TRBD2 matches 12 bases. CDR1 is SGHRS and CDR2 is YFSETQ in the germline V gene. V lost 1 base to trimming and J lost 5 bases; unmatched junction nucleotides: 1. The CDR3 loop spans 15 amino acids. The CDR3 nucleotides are TGCGCCAGCAGCTTGCTAGCGGGGGGGAACAATGAGCAGTTCTTC. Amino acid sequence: CASSLLAGGNNEQFF.